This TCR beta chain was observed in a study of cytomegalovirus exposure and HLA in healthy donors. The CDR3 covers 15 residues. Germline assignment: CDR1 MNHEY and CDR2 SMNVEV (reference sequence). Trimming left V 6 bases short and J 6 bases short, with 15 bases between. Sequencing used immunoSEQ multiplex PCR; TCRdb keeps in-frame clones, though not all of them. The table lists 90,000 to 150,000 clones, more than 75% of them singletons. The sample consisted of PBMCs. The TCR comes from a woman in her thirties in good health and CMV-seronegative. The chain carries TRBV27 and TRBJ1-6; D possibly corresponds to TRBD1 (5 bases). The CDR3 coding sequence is TGTGCCAGCAGCCCTTTGACAGAAAGTAATTCACCCCTCCACTTT. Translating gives CASSPLTESNSPLHF.